The clone carrying this T cell receptor beta chain was detected only a few times. Its cognate antigen is unknown. This entry comes from a study of CD4 T cells in relation to SARS-CoV-2 and coronaviruses. Whole-study results and caveats: SARS-CoV-2-driven expansion was significantly weaker in crossreactive than monoreactive clones. According to naive versus memory sequencing, detected responses are memory recall, not newly primed.

The germline V and J ends were trimmed by 3 bases and 10 bases, with 10 bases remaining between them. Per the germline V gene, CDR1 is SNHLY and CDR2 is FYNNEI. The CDR3 is made up of 13 amino acids. Deep TCR-beta sequencing used DNA from uncultured naive and memory CD4+ T cells. Measured with immunoSEQ multiplex PCR; TCRdb has only the in-frame clones, and not every one. Of 35,000 to 40,000 clones listed, 70% to 90% are singletons. The sequence derives from an adult with COVID-19. V gene TRBV2 combines with J gene TRBJ1-6; the D is unclear. The specimen was memory CD4+ T cells from PBMCs. The CDR3 protein is CASSEARGSPLHF. CDR3 in DNA: TGTGCCAGCAGTGAGGCTCGAGGCTCACCCCTCCACTTT.